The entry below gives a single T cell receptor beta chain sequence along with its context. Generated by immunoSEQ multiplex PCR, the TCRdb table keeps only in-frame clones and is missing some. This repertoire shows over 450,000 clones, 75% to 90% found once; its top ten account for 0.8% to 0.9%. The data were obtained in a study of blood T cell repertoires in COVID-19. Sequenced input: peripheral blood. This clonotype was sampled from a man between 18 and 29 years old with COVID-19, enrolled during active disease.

CDR3 region: CASSVPSRTDTQYF. The CDR3 DNA is TGTGCCAGCAGTGTCCCGAGTCGGACAGATACGCAGTATTTT. The chain couples TRBV2 to TRBJ2-3; D is uncertain. Germline CDR1 SNHLY, CDR2 FYNNEI. Trimming removed 4 bases from V and 3 bases from J, with 11 bases in between. The CDR3 has 14 residues.